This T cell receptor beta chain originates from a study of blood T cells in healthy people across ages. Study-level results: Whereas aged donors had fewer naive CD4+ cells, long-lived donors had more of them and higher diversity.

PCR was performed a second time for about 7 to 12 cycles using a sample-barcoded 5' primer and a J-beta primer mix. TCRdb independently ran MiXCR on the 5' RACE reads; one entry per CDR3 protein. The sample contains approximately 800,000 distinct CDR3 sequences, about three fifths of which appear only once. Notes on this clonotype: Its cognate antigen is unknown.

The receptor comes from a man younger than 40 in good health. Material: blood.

The CDR3 protein is CSARISSGTDTQYF. In DNA form, the CDR3 reads TGCAGTGCTAGGATTAGCAGTGGCACAGATACGCAGTATTTT. The chain couples TRBV20-1 to TRBJ2-3, with no clear D. Trimming took 3 bases from V and 1 from J, leaving 11 bases between them. Germline CDR1 and CDR2: DFQATT and SNEGSKA (reference sequence). The CDR3 length is 14 residues.